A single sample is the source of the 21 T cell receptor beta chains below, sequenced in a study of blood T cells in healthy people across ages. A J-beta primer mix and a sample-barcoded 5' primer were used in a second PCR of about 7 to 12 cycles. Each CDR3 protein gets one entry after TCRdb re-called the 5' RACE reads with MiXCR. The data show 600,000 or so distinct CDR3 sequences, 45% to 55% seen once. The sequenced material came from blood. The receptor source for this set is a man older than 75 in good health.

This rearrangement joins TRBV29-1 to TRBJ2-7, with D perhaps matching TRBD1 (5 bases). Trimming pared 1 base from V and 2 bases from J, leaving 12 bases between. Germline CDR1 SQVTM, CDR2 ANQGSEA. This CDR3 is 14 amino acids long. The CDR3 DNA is TGCAGCGTTGAAGGCGAGACAGACCCCTACGAGCAGTACTTC. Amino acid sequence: CSVEGETDPYEQYF.

As DNA, the CDR3 is TGCAGTGCTAGAGATGGTAGGGCTAGCGGGACAGATACGCAGTATTTT. It translates to CSARDGRASGTDTQYF. The chain employs TRBV20-1 and TRBJ2-3; 8 bases align to TRBD2. The CDR3 consists of 16 residues. Germline values: CDR1 DFQATT, CDR2 SNEGSKA (reference sequence). Germline trimming cut 0 bases from V and 3 bases from J; bases unmatched to any gene: 8.

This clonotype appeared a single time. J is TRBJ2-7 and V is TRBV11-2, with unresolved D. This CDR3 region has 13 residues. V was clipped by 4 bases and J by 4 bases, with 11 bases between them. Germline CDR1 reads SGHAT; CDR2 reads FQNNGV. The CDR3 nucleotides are TGTGCCAGCAGCTCACTCCTACAATACGAGCAGTACTTC. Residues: CASSSLLQYEQYF.

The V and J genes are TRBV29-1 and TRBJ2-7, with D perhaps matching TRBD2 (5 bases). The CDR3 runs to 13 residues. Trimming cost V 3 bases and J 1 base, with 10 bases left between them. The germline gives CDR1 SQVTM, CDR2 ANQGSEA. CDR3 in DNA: TGCAGCGTTGATGAGGGCAGTTCCTACGAGCAGTACTTC. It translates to CSVDEGSSYEQYF.

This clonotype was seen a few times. CDR3 amino acids: CASSWGTGVYNEQFF. In nucleotides, the CDR3 is TGTGCCAGCAGTTGGGGGACAGGAGTATACAATGAGCAGTTCTTC. The gene calls are TRBV12-3 or TRBV12-4 and TRBJ2-1; 8 nucleotides agree with TRBD1. V dropped 4 bases and J dropped 4; count of bases not matched to a gene: 6. This CDR3 has 15 amino acids.

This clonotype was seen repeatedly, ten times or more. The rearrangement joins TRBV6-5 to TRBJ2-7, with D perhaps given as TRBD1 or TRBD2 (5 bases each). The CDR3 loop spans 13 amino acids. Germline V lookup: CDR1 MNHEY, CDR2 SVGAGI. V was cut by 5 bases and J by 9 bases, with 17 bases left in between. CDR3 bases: TGTGCCAGCAGTCCCGGGGCACGGGCGTGGCAGTACTTC. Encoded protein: CASSPGARAWQYF.

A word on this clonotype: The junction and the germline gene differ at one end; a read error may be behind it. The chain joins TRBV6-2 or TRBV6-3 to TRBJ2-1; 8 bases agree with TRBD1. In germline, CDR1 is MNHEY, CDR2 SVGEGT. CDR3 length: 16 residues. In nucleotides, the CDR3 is TGTGCCATCAGTGAGGGGGCGGCCAGGGGGCGTAATGAGCAGTTCTTC. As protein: CAISEGAARGRNEQFF.

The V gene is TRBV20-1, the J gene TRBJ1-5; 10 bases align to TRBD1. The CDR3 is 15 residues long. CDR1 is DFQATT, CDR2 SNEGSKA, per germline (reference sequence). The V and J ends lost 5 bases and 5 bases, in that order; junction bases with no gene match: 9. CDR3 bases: TGCAGTGCTGACAGGGGACAGGGGAGGGATCAGCCCCAGCATTTT. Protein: CSADRGQGRDQPQHF.

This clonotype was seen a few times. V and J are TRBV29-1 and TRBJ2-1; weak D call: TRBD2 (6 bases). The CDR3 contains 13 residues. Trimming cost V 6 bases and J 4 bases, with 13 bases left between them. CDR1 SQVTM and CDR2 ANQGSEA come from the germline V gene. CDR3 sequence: CSVADLAYNEQFF. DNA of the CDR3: TGCAGCGTCGCTGATCTAGCGTACAATGAGCAGTTCTTC.

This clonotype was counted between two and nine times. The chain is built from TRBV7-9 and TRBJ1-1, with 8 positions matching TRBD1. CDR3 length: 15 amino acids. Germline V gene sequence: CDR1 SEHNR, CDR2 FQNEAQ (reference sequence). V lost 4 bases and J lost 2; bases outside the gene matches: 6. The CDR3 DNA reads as TGTGCCAGCAGCTCGAGGGCAGGGGGCAACACTGAAGCTTTCTTT. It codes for CASSSRAGGNTEAFF.

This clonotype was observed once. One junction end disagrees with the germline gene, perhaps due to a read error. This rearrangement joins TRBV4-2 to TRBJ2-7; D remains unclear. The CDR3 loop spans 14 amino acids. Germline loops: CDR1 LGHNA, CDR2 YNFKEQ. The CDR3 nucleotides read TGTGTCAGCAGCCGACCCACAGTACCCTACGAGCAGTACTTC. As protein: CVSSRPTVPYEQYF.

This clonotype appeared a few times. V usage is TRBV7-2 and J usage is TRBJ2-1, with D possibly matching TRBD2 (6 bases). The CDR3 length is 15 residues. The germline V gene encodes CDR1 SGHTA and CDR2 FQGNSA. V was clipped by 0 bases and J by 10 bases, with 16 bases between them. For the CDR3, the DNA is TGTGCCAGCAGCTTAGCGGGCGGGGCCCTCGGAGAGCAGTTCTTC. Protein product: CASSLAGGALGEQFF.

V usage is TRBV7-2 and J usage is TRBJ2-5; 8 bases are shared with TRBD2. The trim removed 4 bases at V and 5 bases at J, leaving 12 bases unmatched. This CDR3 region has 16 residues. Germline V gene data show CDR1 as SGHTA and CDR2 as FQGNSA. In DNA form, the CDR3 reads TGTGCCAGCAGCTCACAGGCTACTAGCGGATGGGAGACCCAGTACTTC. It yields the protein CASSSQATSGWETQYF.

The DNA for the CDR3 is TGCGCCAGCAGCCAAGTCTCAGGGACAAATAATTCACCCCTCCACTTT. This encodes CASSQVSGTNNSPLHF. The chain links TRBV4-3 to TRBJ1-6, with a possible D match to TRBD1 (6 bases). Germline V lookup: CDR1 LGHNA, CDR2 YSLEER. The length of the CDR3 is 16 residues. Trimming cost V 1 base and J 5 bases, with 12 bases left between them.

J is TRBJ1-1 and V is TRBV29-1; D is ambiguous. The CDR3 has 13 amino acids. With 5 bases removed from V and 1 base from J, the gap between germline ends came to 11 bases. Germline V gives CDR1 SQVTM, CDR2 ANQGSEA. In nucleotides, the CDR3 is TGCAGCGTTTTGGGTGTGGGGAACACTGAAGCTTTCTTT. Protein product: CSVLGVGNTEAFF.

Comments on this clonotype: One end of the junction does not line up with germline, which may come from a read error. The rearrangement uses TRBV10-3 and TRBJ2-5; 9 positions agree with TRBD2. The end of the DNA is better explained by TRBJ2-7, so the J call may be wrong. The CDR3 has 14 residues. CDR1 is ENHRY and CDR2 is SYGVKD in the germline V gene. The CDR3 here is CAISKSGLAYEQYF. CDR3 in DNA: TGTGCCATCAGTAAGTCGGGACTAGCATACGAGCAGTACTTC.

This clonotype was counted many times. Written as DNA, the CDR3 is TGTGCCAGCAGTGTCCCTTCGCAGGGGGCGGGAGATACGCAGTATTTT. Its protein product is CASSVPSQGAGDTQYF. The V and J genes are TRBV6-6 and TRBJ2-3, with 8 bases aligning to TRBD1. From germline, CDR1 is MNHNY and CDR2 SVGAGI (reference sequence). The CDR3 runs to 16 residues. V was pared by 5 bases and J by 5 bases, with 12 bases of the junction left unmatched.

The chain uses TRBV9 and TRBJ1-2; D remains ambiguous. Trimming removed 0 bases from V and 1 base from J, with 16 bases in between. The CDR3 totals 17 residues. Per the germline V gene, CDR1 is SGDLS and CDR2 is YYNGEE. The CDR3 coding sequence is TGTGCCAGCAGCGTAGACTACGAACAGCGTTATAACTATGGCTACACCTTC. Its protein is CASSVDYEQRYNYGYTF.

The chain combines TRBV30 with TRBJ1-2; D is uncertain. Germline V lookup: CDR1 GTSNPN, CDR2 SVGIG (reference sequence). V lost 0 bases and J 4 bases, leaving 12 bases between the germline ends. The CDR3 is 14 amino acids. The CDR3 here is CAWSVPVLGYGYTF. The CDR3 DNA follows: TGTGCCTGGAGTGTACCCGTATTGGGCTATGGCTACACCTTC.

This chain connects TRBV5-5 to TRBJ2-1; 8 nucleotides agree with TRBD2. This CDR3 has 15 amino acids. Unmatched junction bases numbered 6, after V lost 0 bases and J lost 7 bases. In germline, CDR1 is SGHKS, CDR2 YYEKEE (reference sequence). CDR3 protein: CASSLGRGGLNEQFF. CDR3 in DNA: TGTGCCAGCAGCTTGGGACGGGGGGGCCTTAATGAGCAGTTCTTC.

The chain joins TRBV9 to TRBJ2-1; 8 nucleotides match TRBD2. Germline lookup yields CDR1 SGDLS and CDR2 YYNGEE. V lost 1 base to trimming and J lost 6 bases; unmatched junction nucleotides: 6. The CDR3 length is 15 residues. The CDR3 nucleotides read TGTGCCAGCAGCGTAAACGGGAGGGGTCCCAATGAGCAGTTCTTC. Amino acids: CASSVNGRGPNEQFF.